These 26 T cell receptor beta chains originate from one sample sequenced in a study of quantifying T cell responses using KT2 cells. The overall study: cDNA was made from DNase-treated RNA using alpha and beta constant primers.

The cDNA 3' end received a ligated oligonucleotide with a UMI. An equimolar mix of RC1.1 and RC1.2 primed the beta chain across TRBC1 and TRBC2. TCRdb reanalysed the UMI-ligation and nested PCR reads using MiXCR and keeps one entry per CDR3 protein. The sample lists more than 55,000 distinct CDR3 sequences; 9% to 15% were seen once. The sample comprised PBMCs spiked with cells of the T cell clone KT2. Receptors were obtained from a human donor.

This clonotype appeared a few times. The rearrangement uses TRBV2 and TRBJ2-1; D call uncertain. V lost 6 bases to trimming and J lost 8 bases, with 11 bases between them. Germline CDR1 reads SNHLY; CDR2 reads FYNNEI. This CDR3 comprises 12 residues. CDR3 region: CASRDLSDEQFF. CDR3 nucleotide sequence: TGTGCCAGCAGGGACCTAAGCGATGAGCAGTTCTTC.

This clonotype has a handful of counts. The chain couples TRBV29-1 to TRBJ2-7; either TRBD1 or TRBD2 may fit D (6 bases each). CDR1 is SQVTM and CDR2 is ANQGSEA in the germline V gene. The CDR3 length is 13 residues. V was cut by 7 bases and J by 4 bases, with 17 bases left in between. CDR3 sequence (DNA): TGCAGCGGTGCGCAGGGGCGGGATTACGAGCAGTACTTC. Translated, it gives CSGAQGRDYEQYF.

The chain combines TRBV12-3 or TRBV12-4 with TRBJ2-6; D not certain. With 6 bases removed from V and 5 bases from J, the gap between germline ends came to 14 bases. The CDR3 length is 15 residues. CDR3 DNA: TGTGCCAGCAGGGCGCGTTCGACTTGGGCCAACGTCCTGACTTTC. It yields the protein CASRARSTWANVLTF.

This sequence joins TRBV14 and TRBJ1-2; D is unclear. Trimming cost V 1 base and J 8 bases, with 17 bases left between them. The CDR3 is 15 residues long. Germline CDR1 SGHDN, CDR2 FVKESK. The CDR3 loop reads CASSQGQPLLWGYTF. DNA of the CDR3: TGTGCCAGCAGCCAAGGCCAACCTCTACTTTGGGGCTACACCTTC.

The chain recombines TRBV7-2 with TRBJ2-5; D possibly corresponds to TRBD2 (5 bases). Trimming pared 1 base from V and 5 bases from J, leaving 14 bases between. The CDR3 loop spans 15 amino acids. Germline V gives CDR1 SGHTA, CDR2 FQGNSA. Here the CDR3 DNA reads TGTGCCAGCAGCTTAGGGACTCCCGGCGTGGAGACCCAGTACTTC. Amino acids: CASSLGTPGVETQYF. Full variable domain (missing parts from reference TRBV7-2 and TRBJ2-5): GAGVSQSPSNKVTEKGKDVELRCDPISGHTALYWYRQSLGQGLEFLIYFQGNSAPDKSGLPSDRFSAERTGGSVSTLTIQRTQQEDSAVYLCASSLGTPGVETQYFGPGTRLLVL.

This sequence joins TRBV9 and TRBJ2-7; 7 bases align to TRBD1. The CDR3 has 14 residues. V dropped 3 bases and J dropped 0; count of bases not matched to a gene: 3. CDR1 is SGDLS, CDR2 YYNGEE, per germline. DNA for the CDR3: TGTGCCAGCAGCGCGACAGGGAGCTCCTACGAGCAGTACTTC. This encodes CASSATGSSYEQYF.

The sample holds a few counts of this clonotype. At one end the junction does not follow the germline gene, possibly because of a read error. The chain couples TRBV12-5 to TRBJ2-7; 8 bases map to TRBD2. The CDR3 covers 12 residues. Germline values: CDR1 LGHNT, CDR2 FRNRAP. The CDR3: CPATAGVYEQYF. The CDR3 coding sequence is TGCCCCGCTACAGCGGGAGTGTACGAGCAGTACTTC.

The chain recombines TRBV7-6 with TRBJ2-3; 10 nucleotides align to TRBD2. V lost 4 bases to trimming and J lost 7 bases; unmatched junction nucleotides: 11. Looked up from germline, CDR1 is SGHVS and CDR2 is FNYEAQ. This CDR3 has 16 residues. CDR3 in amino acids: CASSSERQAGGNTQYF. The CDR3 DNA sequence: TGTGCCAGCAGCTCCGAAAGACAAGCGGGGGGGAATACGCAGTATTTT.

This clonotype occurred many times. CDR3 sequence reads: CSARPLLGGNNQPQHF. Here the CDR3 DNA reads TGCAGTGCTAGACCCCTCCTGGGGGGTAACAATCAGCCCCAGCATTTT. The chain has TRBV20-1 and TRBJ1-5; perhaps TRBD1 as D (5 bases). The CDR3 runs 16 residues. Trimming stripped 2 bases from V and 3 bases from J, with 17 bases between. Germline V gene data show CDR1 as DFQATT and CDR2 as SNEGSKA (reference sequence).

This clonotype was picked up many times. The chain uses TRBV29-1 and TRBJ2-4, with 10 bases aligning to TRBD2. The germline gives CDR1 SQVTM, CDR2 ANQGSEA. The junction had 11 bases not matched to a gene; V was cut back by 5 bases and J by 4 bases. This CDR3 comprises 16 residues. CDR3 nucleotide sequence: TGCAGCGTTACCGAAGCGGGAGGGGGCTTAAAAAACATTCAGTACTTC. Its protein is CSVTEAGGGLKNIQYF.

This sequence joins TRBV4-1 and TRBJ2-7; TRBD1 matches at 8 bases. In germline, CDR1 is MGHRA, CDR2 YSYEKL. This CDR3 has 15 amino acids. Trimming cost V 4 bases and J 2 bases; bases outside gene matches: 7. DNA of the CDR3: TGCGCCAGCAGCCCAGCCCAGGGGGCACCCTACGAGCAGTACTTC. This encodes CASSPAQGAPYEQYF.

The sample holds one count of this clonotype. CDR3 loop: CAISDTGSSYEQYF. Written as DNA, the CDR3 is TGTGCCATCAGTGATACAGGGTCCTCCTACGAGCAGTACTTC. The genes are TRBV10-3 and TRBJ2-7, with D perhaps TRBD1 (6 bases). With 3 bases removed from V and 0 bases from J, the gap between germline ends came to 9 bases. The CDR3 is 14 amino acids. The germline V gene encodes CDR1 ENHRY and CDR2 SYGVKD.

In this sample, this clonotype turned up many times. The chain carries TRBV7-2 and TRBJ2-1; 7 bases agree with TRBD2. The J segment lost 10 bases and the V segment lost 5 bases, leaving 8 bases of the junction unmatched. Germline CDR1 reads SGHTA; CDR2 reads FQGNSA. CDR3 size: 13 residues. CDR3 DNA: TGTGCCAGCAGCCCCCGACTAGCTGGGGAGCAGTTCTTC. Amino acids: CASSPRLAGEQFF.

The chain couples TRBV19 to TRBJ2-2; TRBD1 agrees at 10 bases. The V and J ends lost 3 bases and 5 bases, in that order; junction bases with no gene match: 6. The CDR3 loop spans 16 amino acids. Germline-derived CDR1 and CDR2 are LNHDA and SQIVND (reference sequence). The CDR3 DNA is TGTGCCAGTAGTATTTCCCAGGGACAGGGGACCGGGGAGCTGTTTTTT. Translated, it gives CASSISQGQGTGELFF.

The CDR3 spells CASRTLAGAYEQYF. CDR3 in DNA: TGTGCCAGCAGAACTCTAGCGGGAGCCTACGAGCAGTACTTC. The chain carries TRBV6-2 or TRBV6-3 and TRBJ2-7; 10 bases fit TRBD2. With 6 bases clipped from V and 2 bases from J, the junction kept 4 bases outside the gene matches. The germline CDR1 and CDR2 sequences are MNHEY and SVGEGT. The CDR3 loop spans 14 amino acids.

This chain links TRBV7-9 with TRBJ2-7; maybe TRBD1 (6 bases). Looked up from germline, CDR1 is SEHNR and CDR2 is FQNEAQ (reference sequence). This CDR3 spans 13 amino acids. Trimming removed 5 bases from V and 4 bases from J, with 12 bases in between. CDR3 DNA: TGTGCCAGCAGCCCAGAACAGGGATACGAGCAGTACTTC. This encodes CASSPEQGYEQYF.

This clonotype has a handful of counts. This chain uses TRBV12-3 or TRBV12-4 with TRBJ2-5, with 7 bases that match TRBD1. V dropped 6 bases and J dropped 2; count of bases not matched to a gene: 9. The length of the CDR3 is 15 residues. The CDR3 spells CASSRRQGVQETQYF. The DNA for the CDR3 is TGTGCCAGCAGCCGGAGACAGGGAGTTCAAGAGACCCAGTACTTC.

This clonotype was observed a few times. V and J are TRBV6-5 and TRBJ2-7; 7 bases map to TRBD1. This CDR3 contains 13 residues. The ends lost 6 bases at V and 2 bases at J; junction bases unmatched: 4. CDR1 MNHEY and CDR2 SVGAGI come from the germline V gene. The CDR3 is CASRPGTAYEQYF. DNA for the CDR3: TGTGCCAGCAGACCCGGGACAGCCTACGAGCAGTACTTC.

This clonotype was counted a few times. The gene calls are TRBV19 and TRBJ2-3; D not certain. From germline, CDR1 is LNHDA and CDR2 SQIVND (reference sequence). The V end was cut by 2 bases, the J end by 1 base, with 7 bases between. The CDR3 consists of 14 residues. CDR3 nucleotide sequence: TGTGCCAGTAGTATAAACGGCGGCACAGATACGCAGTATTTT. Protein product: CASSINGGTDTQYF.

This clonotype was seen a few times. The chain carries TRBV20-1 and TRBJ2-5; a weak D match, TRBD2 (5 bases). The V gene lost 3 bases and the J gene lost 5 bases, with 10 bases spanning the gap. The CDR3 is 12 amino acids. Germline CDR1 and CDR2: DFQATT and SNEGSKA (reference sequence). The CDR3, as DNA: TGCAGTGCTAGTGGTAGGAGGGAGACCCAGTACTTC. Protein sequence: CSASGRRETQYF.

The sample holds many counts of this clonotype. J is TRBJ2-1 and V is TRBV7-3, with D possibly TRBD2 on 5 matching bases. The CDR3 sequence is 13 residues long. CDR1 and CDR2 (germline): SGHTA, FQGTGA. Deletions cut 3 bases from V and 6 bases from J, with 9 bases between. The CDR3 DNA sequence: TGTGCCAGCAGCTTCGGACTTCTCAATGAGCAGTTCTTC. Encoded protein: CASSFGLLNEQFF. The variable domain in full, with the rest retrieved from reference TRBV7-3 and TRBJ2-1, is GAGVSQTPSNKVTEKGKYVELRCDPISGHTALYWYRQSLGQGPEFLIYFQGTGAADDSGLPNDRFFAVRPEGSVSTLKIQRTERGDSAVYLCASSFGLLNEQFFGPGTRLTVL.

The chain has TRBV12-3 or TRBV12-4 and TRBJ1-5; no reliable D call. V was pared by 4 bases and J by 3 bases, with 7 bases between. The CDR3 runs 13 residues. The CDR3 here is CASSWTVNQPQHF. For the CDR3, the DNA is TGTGCCAGCAGTTGGACCGTCAATCAGCCCCAGCATTTT.

This clonotype was counted ten times or more. V usage is TRBV7-6 and J usage is TRBJ2-7, with D possibly TRBD1 on 5 matching bases. Trimming cost V 1 base and J 6 bases, with 19 bases left between them. In germline, CDR1 is SGHVS, CDR2 FNYEAQ. CDR3 length equals 16 residues. CDR3 in DNA: TGTGCCAGCAGCTTAGGCGTGGCAGGGATAATGGGCGAGCAGTACTTC. Amino acid sequence: CASSLGVAGIMGEQYF.

The V call is TRBV29-1, the J call TRBJ2-6; D possibly uses TRBD1 or TRBD2 (6 bases each). Trimming shortened V by 1 base and J by 4 bases, and 11 bases separated the two germline ends. CDR1 and CDR2 (germline): SQVTM, ANQGSEA. This CDR3 has 15 residues. The CDR3 is CSVEGGAAGANVLTF. The CDR3 nucleotides are TGCAGCGTTGAAGGGGGGGCGGCGGGGGCCAACGTCCTGACTTTC.

This clonotype appeared many times. The genes are TRBV7-2 and TRBJ2-5, with D perhaps TRBD1 or TRBD2 (6 bases each). The CDR3 totals 16 residues. Per the germline V gene, CDR1 is SGHTA and CDR2 is FQGNSA. V was shortened by 1 base and J by 1 base, with 13 bases between the two germline ends. The CDR3 is CASSLVGGPTQETQYF. Here the CDR3 DNA reads TGTGCCAGCAGCTTAGTAGGGGGGCCGACCCAAGAGACCCAGTACTTC.

This clonotype was observed many times. The chain links TRBV29-1 to TRBJ1-1; D ambiguous. CDR3 length equals 13 residues. V lost 2 bases to trimming and J lost 0 bases, with 7 bases between them. Germline assignment: CDR1 SQVTM and CDR2 ANQGSEA. CDR3 nucleotide sequence: TGCAGCGTTGAATCTACGGTGAACACTGAAGCTTTCTTT. Amino acids: CSVESTVNTEAFF.